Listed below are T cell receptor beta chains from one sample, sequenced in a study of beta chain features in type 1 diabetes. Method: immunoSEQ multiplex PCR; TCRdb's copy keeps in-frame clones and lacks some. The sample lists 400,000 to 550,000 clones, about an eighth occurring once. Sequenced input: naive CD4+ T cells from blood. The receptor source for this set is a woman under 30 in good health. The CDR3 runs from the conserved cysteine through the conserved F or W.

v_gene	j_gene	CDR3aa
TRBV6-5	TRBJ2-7	CASSYSSGSYEQYF
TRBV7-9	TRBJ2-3	CASSRTPETHTQYF
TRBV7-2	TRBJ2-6	CASSEIWAGANVLTF
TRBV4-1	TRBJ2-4	CASSQGPQTGEGKNIQYF
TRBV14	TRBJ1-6	CASSPRARARSPLHF
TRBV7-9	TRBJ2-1	CASSLGPGSYNEQFF
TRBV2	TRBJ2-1	CASSATGPRGFF
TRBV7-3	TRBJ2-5	CASSPGQGGETQYF
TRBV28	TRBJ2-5	CASRTTGRGETQYF
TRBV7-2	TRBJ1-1	CASSRAFLTEAFF
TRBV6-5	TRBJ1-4	CASSYSGGAGEKLFF
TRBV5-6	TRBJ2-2	CASSLASGVNTGELFF
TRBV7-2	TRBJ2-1	CASSYHSGGDYNEQFF
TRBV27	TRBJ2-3	CASRNGQGHRYTQYF
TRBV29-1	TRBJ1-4	CSVEGAGDEKLFF
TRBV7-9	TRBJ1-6	CASSFQGGSNSPLHF
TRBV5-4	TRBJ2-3	CASSTTGAGPTDTQYF
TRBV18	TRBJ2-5	CASSSEETQYF
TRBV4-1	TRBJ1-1	CASSQDRRVTEAFF
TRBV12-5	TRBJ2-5	CASGPGLAQTQYF
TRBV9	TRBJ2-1	CASSVAPPTSQSSYNEQFF
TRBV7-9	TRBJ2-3	CASSFARTDTQYF
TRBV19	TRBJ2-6	CASTFRVAGANVLTF
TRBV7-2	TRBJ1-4	CASSLAGPGEKLFF
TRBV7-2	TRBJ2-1	CASSLDSTSYNEQFF
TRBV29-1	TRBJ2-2	CSVDRIRTGELFF
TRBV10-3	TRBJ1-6	CAISDREGSPLHF